The 30 T cell receptor beta chains below all came from one sample that was sequenced in a study of vaccination and CD4 T cells after COVID-19. The sample's treatment: roughly 11-day PBMC culture with coronavirus spike peptide pools or control peptides (ViraFEST assay). The unexposed donor provided CD4+ T cells, which were taken before the COVID-19 pandemic (2011-2018). No antigen has been assigned to these receptors. Scientists ran DNA taken from cultured CD4+ T cells through the Oncomine TCR Beta short-read assay for sequencing. Genomic DNA was isolated from cultured CD4+ T cells. TCRdb re-called the PCR reads through MiXCR, storing one row per CDR3 protein. Of 12,000 or so distinct CDR3 sequences in the sample, under 45% were seen once. Specimen: CD4+ T cells from blood, cultured in vitro. These receptors originate from a human donor in good health.

This chain uses TRBV6-2 or TRBV6-3 with TRBJ2-2; tentative D call: TRBD2 (6 bases). CDR1 and CDR2 (germline): MNHEY, SVGEGT. Trimming left V 2 bases short and J 2 bases short, with 18 bases between. The CDR3 length is 18 residues. This CDR3 is CASSYPPFGTPNTGELFF. CDR3 DNA: TGTGCCAGCAGTTACCCGCCGTTTGGGACTCCAAACACCGGGGAGCTGTTTTTT.

The V gene is TRBV20-1, the J gene TRBJ2-7; possibly TRBD1 for D (6 bases). The CDR3 is made up of 13 amino acids. Germline loops: CDR1 DFQATT, CDR2 SNEGSKA (reference sequence). The V gene lost 2 bases and the J gene lost 4 bases, with 12 bases spanning the gap. CDR3 DNA sequence: TGCAGTGCTAGACCTCCCAGGGGTTACGAGCAGTACTTC. Protein product: CSARPPRGYEQYF.

This clonotype was observed a few times. The rearrangement uses TRBV20-1 and TRBJ2-7; D possibly corresponds to TRBD1 (5 bases). CDR3 length equals 13 residues. V lost 5 bases to trimming and J lost 4 bases, with 15 bases between them. Germline lookup yields CDR1 DFQATT and CDR2 SNEGSKA (reference sequence). DNA for the CDR3: TGCAGTGCTTCCTCGACAGTATATTACGAGCAGTACTTC. Residues: CSASSTVYYEQYF.

V usage is TRBV6-2 or TRBV6-3 and J usage is TRBJ1-5; tentatively, D is TRBD1 (6 bases). The V and J ends lost 7 bases and 3 bases respectively, with 13 bases between them. The germline V gene has CDR1 MNHEY and CDR2 SVGEGT. The CDR3 covers 14 residues. The CDR3 region is CASNYGGVNQPQHF. The CDR3 nucleotides read TGTGCCAGCAACTACGGGGGCGTCAATCAGCCCCAGCATTTT.

The V call is TRBV19, the J call TRBJ2-2; TRBD2 matches at 15 bases. Losses at the gene ends were 7 bases for V and 1 base for J; bases not matched to a gene: 4. Germline CDR1 is LNHDA and CDR2 is SQIVND (reference sequence). This CDR3 is 17 amino acids long. CDR3 loop: CASNWTSGRGNTGELFF. As DNA, the CDR3 is TGTGCCAGTAACTGGACTAGCGGGAGGGGGAACACCGGGGAGCTGTTTTTT.

The V and J genes are TRBV24-1 and TRBJ2-1; 12 bases fit TRBD2. The CDR3 is 15 residues long. CDR1 and CDR2 from the germline V gene are KGHDR and SFDVKD. Germline trimming cut 3 bases from V and 6 bases from J; bases unmatched to any gene: 2. This CDR3 is CATSDPGLAGNEQFF. The CDR3 nucleotides are TGTGCCACCAGTGATCCGGGACTAGCGGGCAATGAGCAGTTCTTC.

The CDR3 reads CASSFWSGPSYEQYF. The CDR3 DNA reads as TGTGCCAGCAGCTTCTGGTCGGGACCCTCCTACGAGCAGTACTTC. The rearrangement uses TRBV28 and TRBJ2-7; D is tentatively TRBD1 or TRBD2 (5 bases each). Germline-derived CDR1 and CDR2 are MDHEN and SYDVKM. Trimming removed 6 bases at V and 0 bases at J, with 15 bases between. This CDR3 is built from 15 residues.

The sample holds a few counts of this clonotype. The chain is built from TRBV27 and TRBJ2-6; D remains unclear. With 4 bases removed from V and 4 bases from J, the gap between germline ends came to 14 bases. Germline values: CDR1 MNHEY, CDR2 SMNVEV (reference sequence). CDR3 length: 16 amino acids. The CDR3 loop is CASSSAQVGGANVLTF. The CDR3 region has the DNA TGTGCCAGCAGTTCCGCGCAGGTGGGGGGGGCCAACGTCCTGACTTTC.

The gene calls are TRBV7-9 and TRBJ2-7; 8 bases align to TRBD1. The CDR3 extends over 14 amino acids. Germline values: CDR1 SEHNR, CDR2 FQNEAQ (reference sequence). V was clipped by 5 bases and J by 0 bases; unmatched bases: 3. CDR3 coding DNA: TGTGCCAGCAGCAGACAGGGGAACTCCTACGAGCAGTACTTC. Translating it yields CASSRQGNSYEQYF.

The J gene is TRBJ1-5, the V gene TRBV6-5, with D unresolved. Looked up from germline, CDR1 is MNHEY and CDR2 is SVGAGI. V was cut by 4 bases and J by 10 bases, with 11 bases left in between. CDR3 size: 12 residues. This chain's CDR3 is CASSSTMQPQHF. In nucleotides, the CDR3 is TGTGCCAGCAGTTCAACAATGCAACCCCAGCATTTT.

This sequence joins TRBV7-9 and TRBJ1-4, with D unresolved. This CDR3 is built from 14 residues. Germline V gene lookup returns CDR1 SEHNR and CDR2 FQNEAQ (reference sequence). Between the trimmed V and J ends, which lost 6 bases and 14 bases, there was a span of 22 bases. CDR3 sequence reads: CASRSTARSDGLFF. In DNA, the CDR3 is TGTGCCAGCAGATCGACGGCCCGGTCCGATGGGCTGTTTTTT.

The chain couples TRBV7-2 to TRBJ1-1; D remains ambiguous. Trimming removed 2 bases from V and 5 bases from J, with 9 bases in between. The CDR3 has 13 amino acids. The germline CDR1 and CDR2 sequences are SGHTA and FQGNSA. The CDR3 here is CASSLSVGTEAFF. As DNA, the CDR3 is TGTGCCAGCAGCTTAAGTGTTGGGACTGAAGCTTTCTTT.

CDR3 coding DNA: TGCGCCAGCAGCCAAGGTCGTAACACACTAAACACCGGGGAGCTGTTTTTT. Amino acids: CASSQGRNTLNTGELFF. This chain links TRBV4-3 with TRBJ2-2; D not resolved. CDR3 size: 17 residues. Trimming left V 1 base short and J 2 bases short, with 14 bases between. Germline CDR1 and CDR2: LGHNA and YSLEER.

V gene TRBV6-1 combines with J gene TRBJ1-3, with TRBD1 identical over 7 bases. Germline V lookup: CDR1 MNHNS, CDR2 SASEGT. This CDR3 has 15 residues. The junction had 7 bases not matched to a gene; V was cut back by 6 bases and J by 2 bases. This CDR3 is CASSLGTVPGNTIYF. CDR3 DNA sequence: TGTGCCAGCAGCCTCGGGACAGTCCCTGGAAACACCATATATTTT.

The genes are TRBV7-2 and TRBJ1-1, with unresolved D. This CDR3 comprises 13 residues. Between the trimmed V and J ends, which lost 5 bases and 4 bases, there was a span of 11 bases. Germline lookup yields CDR1 SGHTA and CDR2 FQGNSA. The CDR3 nucleotides are TGTGCCAGCAGCACTAGTTCGGTCACTGAAGCTTTCTTT. Amino acid sequence: CASSTSSVTEAFF.

This clonotype was recorded a few times. The chain employs TRBV20-1 and TRBJ2-1; TRBD2 matches 8 bases. The V segment lost 6 bases and the J segment 5 bases; nucleotides outside the gene matches: 6. The CDR3 is 13 residues long. CDR1 and CDR2 (germline): DFQATT, SNEGSKA (reference sequence). The DNA for the CDR3 is TGCAGTGCACCCGGGAGGGGTGACAATGAGCAGTTCTTC. Encoded protein: CSAPGRGDNEQFF.

This clonotype was found a few times. The rearrangement uses TRBV20-1 and TRBJ2-5; possible D gene TRBD1, 6 bases. The CDR3 consists of 14 residues. CDR1 is DFQATT, CDR2 SNEGSKA, per germline (reference sequence). Trimming shortened V by 0 bases and J by 5 bases, and 13 bases separated the two germline ends. CDR3 in amino acids: CSARDPQGKETQYF. The CDR3 DNA reads TGCAGTGCTAGAGATCCGCAGGGGAAGGAGACCCAGTACTTC.

This clonotype ranks as large (0.1 to 1%). J is TRBJ1-1 and V is TRBV28, with 7 bases that match TRBD1. J gave up 0 bases and V 5 bases, and 6 bases lay outside the gene matches. This CDR3 is 15 amino acids long. Germline CDR1 MDHEN, CDR2 SYDVKM. The CDR3 here is CASSQTGWLNTEAFF. The CDR3 DNA sequence: TGTGCCAGCAGTCAGACAGGGTGGTTGAACACTGAAGCTTTCTTT.

This clonotype has only a few counts. This rearrangement joins TRBV28 to TRBJ2-7; D unresolved. The germline V gene has CDR1 MDHEN and CDR2 SYDVKM. Trimming removed 2 bases at V and 2 bases at J, with 13 bases between. The CDR3 spans 15 residues. CDR3 residues: CASSLVQARTYEQYF. The DNA for the CDR3 is TGTGCCAGCAGTTTAGTCCAGGCTAGGACCTACGAGCAGTACTTC.

Worth noting for this clonotype: A junction boundary mismatches the germline segment, possibly from a read error. The chain has TRBV20-1 and TRBJ1-2; TRBD1 agrees at 7 bases. The V gene's germline CDR1 is DFQATT and CDR2 SNEGSKA (reference sequence). The CDR3 is 15 residues long. In DNA, the CDR3 is TGCAGTGCTAGAGATACTCGGGGACAGCGTAATGGCTGCACCTTC. Translating gives CSARDTRGQRNGCTF.

In this sample, this clonotype turned up a few times. The J gene is TRBJ1-1, the V gene TRBV20-1; a possible D gene is TRBD1 (6 bases). The germline gives CDR1 DFQATT, CDR2 SNEGSKA (reference sequence). The CDR3 runs to 14 residues. Trimming took 5 bases from V and 4 from J, leaving 17 bases between them. CDR3 sequence (DNA): TGCAGTGCTCTCCGGGGGGGGCAGGGCACTGAAGCTTTCTTT. It translates to CSALRGGQGTEAFF.

This chain connects TRBV20-1 to TRBJ2-1, with D tentatively TRBD2 (6 bases). The germline gives CDR1 DFQATT, CDR2 SNEGSKA (reference sequence). V was clipped by 3 bases and J by 13 bases, with 13 bases between them. This CDR3 is built from 11 residues. Here the CDR3 reads CSASRAGAQFF. The CDR3 DNA is TGCAGTGCTAGTAGAGCGGGCGCCCAGTTCTTC.

The CDR3: CASSTVGETQYF. The CDR3 DNA reads TGTGCCAGCAGCACCGTCGGAGAGACCCAGTACTTC. This sequence joins TRBV7-2 and TRBJ2-5; D not certain. The CDR3 contains 12 residues. The germline gives CDR1 SGHTA, CDR2 FQGNSA. V lost 5 bases to trimming and J lost 4 bases, with 8 bases between them.

This clonotype is judged medium-sized. The CDR3 DNA reads as TGTGCCAGCAGCTTAGTTGCGAATTCACCCCTCCACTTT. It codes for CASSLVANSPLHF. The chain uses TRBV7-9 and TRBJ1-6; D ambiguous. Germline CDR1 SEHNR, CDR2 FQNEAQ (reference sequence). This CDR3 comprises 13 residues. V gave up 1 base and J gave up 7 bases, with 5 bases separating them.

This clonotype was detected only a few times. This chain connects TRBV2 to TRBJ1-6, with D possibly TRBD1 on 5 matching bases. Trimming cost V 6 bases and J 13 bases, with 10 bases left between them. CDR1 and CDR2 from the germline V gene are SNHLY and FYNNEI. The CDR3 has 11 residues. For the CDR3, the DNA is TGTGCCAGCAGAGGGACTACCCCCCTCCACTTT. Amino acid sequence: CASRGTTPLHF.

This clonotype was seen only once. The chain joins TRBV2 to TRBJ2-2; D might be TRBD1 (6 bases). CDR1 is SNHLY, CDR2 FYNNEI, per germline. CDR3 size: 15 residues. Trimming took 6 bases from V and 4 from J, leaving 15 bases between them. The CDR3 region is CASRNTGSATGELFF. The CDR3 bases are TGTGCCAGCAGGAACACAGGGTCGGCCACCGGGGAGCTGTTTTTT.

The chain has TRBV19 and TRBJ1-5, with D unresolved. V lost 4 bases, J lost 2 bases, and 15 bases lay in between. Germline CDR1 LNHDA, CDR2 SQIVND (reference sequence). The CDR3 totals 16 residues. CDR3 residues: CASSNFGLTGNQPQHF. CDR3 nucleotides: TGTGCCAGTAGTAATTTCGGACTCACAGGCAATCAGCCCCAGCATTTT.

The rearrangement uses TRBV18 and TRBJ1-1; 7 nucleotides line up with TRBD1. This CDR3 contains 13 residues. From germline, CDR1 is KGHSH and CDR2 LQKENI. The ends lost 3 bases at V and 4 bases at J; junction bases unmatched: 2. This CDR3 reads CASSPQGGTEAFF. CDR3 nucleotide sequence: TGTGCCAGCTCACCTCAGGGGGGCACTGAAGCTTTCTTT.

The chain recombines TRBV6-1 with TRBJ1-1; D unclear. The germline V gene encodes CDR1 MNHNS and CDR2 SASEGT. Trimming left V 7 bases short and J 2 bases short, with 8 bases between. The CDR3 length is 12 residues. The CDR3 DNA is TGTGCCAGCAACCGACTCAACACTGAAGCTTTCTTT. Protein sequence: CASNRLNTEAFF.

This sequence joins TRBV27 and TRBJ2-7; the D is unclear. Germline V CDR1 and CDR2: MNHEY, SMNVEV (reference sequence). CDR3 length: 12 residues. Trimming took off 3 bases at V and 0 bases at J, with 3 bases between the two ends. The DNA for the CDR3 is TGTGCCAGCAGTTTTTCCTCCTACGAGCAGTACTTC. Encoded protein: CASSFSSYEQYF.